This T cell receptor (beta chain) was sequenced for a study of blood T cell repertoires in COVID-19. Study-level background: T cells, B-cell-depleted T cells, or PBMCs supplied cDNA or gDNA.

In the original workflow: Reference gene primer amplification gave nucleated cell count estimates. The repertoire was sequenced with immunoSEQ multiplex PCR; TCRdb's copy has only in-frame clones and lacks some. That table furnishes V, J and clone size, whereas the DNA furnished D and trimming. The data hold about 240,000 clones, with about 93% observed a single time. At least ten counts were recorded for this clone. CDR3 length: 17 residues. The V gene lost 2 bases and the J gene lost 9 bases, with 20 bases spanning the gap. Germline V gene lookup returns CDR1 MGHRA and CDR2 YSYEKL. The sample was peripheral blood. This TCR was recovered from a man between 25 and 39 years old with COVID-19, enrolled during active disease. The chain employs TRBV4-1 and TRBJ1-6; D is possibly TRBD1 (6 bases). CDR3: CASSQWGGGAYGSPLHF. Here the CDR3 DNA reads TGCGCCAGCAGCCAATGGGGAGGGGGGGCGTACGGTTCACCCCTCCACTTT.